Presented here are 14 T cell receptor beta chains from one specimen sequenced in a study of regulatory T cells in long-lasting Graves disease. Time point indicated: newly diagnosed GD, antithyroid drugs for less than 3 months. PBMC-derived RNA was used for the TCR library. iRepertoire HTBI primers and Arm-PCR of CDR3 regions built TCR beta libraries. From the multiplex PCR reads, TCRdb called clonotypes with MiXCR, one entry per CDR3 protein. The table records some 500,000 distinct CDR3 sequences, 15% to 20% of them present only once. The data were also submitted as part of a second study, on T cells in Graves' hyperthyroidism and ophthalmopathy.

The sample was peripheral blood mononuclear cells (PBMCs), taken at new diagnosis, from a patient treated with antithyroid drugs. These receptors were collected from a woman aged 35-65 years with Graves disease.

There are many counts of this clonotype. The gene calls are TRBV5-1 and TRBJ2-7, with a tentative D call TRBD1 (6 bases). The CDR3 spans 14 residues. The V end lost 0 bases, the J end lost 2 bases, and 9 bases lay between the germline ends. Germline V gene lookup returns CDR1 SGHRS and CDR2 YFSETQ. Here the CDR3 reads CASSLGGDTYEQYF. Written as DNA, the CDR3 is TGCGCCAGCAGCTTGGGAGGGGACACCTACGAGCAGTACTTC.

The sample holds a few counts of this clonotype. V is TRBV5-1 and J is TRBJ2-1; D assignment may be TRBD1 or TRBD2 (5 bases each). The V and J ends lost 0 bases and 6 bases respectively, with 13 bases between them. The CDR3 length is 15 residues. CDR1 is SGHRS, CDR2 YFSETQ, per germline. Written as DNA, the CDR3 is TGCGCCAGCAGCTTGGGAGGGGTGGGGCTCAATGAGCAGTTCTTC. Translating gives CASSLGGVGLNEQFF.

The V and J genes are TRBV11-2 and TRBJ2-7; D perhaps matches TRBD1 (6 bases). This CDR3 is 17 amino acids long. V shed 7 bases and J shed 1 base, with 23 bases lying between them. CDR1 is SGHAT and CDR2 is FQNNGV in the germline V gene. The CDR3 DNA reads as TGTGCCAGCAACTCCATACCGGGACATCCTTATTCCTACGAGCAGTACTTC. Translated: CASNSIPGHPYSYEQYF.

The chain carries TRBV5-1 and TRBJ1-6; TRBD1 matches 7 bases. Germline V lookup: CDR1 SGHRS, CDR2 YFSETQ. The V and J ends lost 2 bases and 6 bases, in that order; junction bases with no gene match: 5. The CDR3 runs 15 residues. CDR3 in DNA: TGCGCCAGCAGCTTCGAGGACAGGAGTAATTCACCCCTCCACTTT. Amino acids: CASSFEDRSNSPLHF.

There are many counts of this clonotype. The CDR3 DNA sequence: TGTGCCAGCGGGGACAGAATCTATGGCTACACCTTC. This translates into CASGDRIYGYTF. This sequence joins TRBV3-1 and TRBJ1-2, with 7 nucleotides matching TRBD1. Germline values: CDR1 LGHDT, CDR2 YNNKEL (reference sequence). V was clipped by 8 bases and J by 4 bases; unmatched bases: 4. The CDR3 covers 12 residues.

This clonotype occurred many times. The chain employs TRBV12-3 or TRBV12-4 and TRBJ1-2; no firm D call. CDR3 length equals 15 residues. V shed 1 base and J shed 2 bases, with 11 bases lying between them. CDR3 protein: CASSLVAGLNYGYTF. The CDR3 coding sequence is TGTGCCAGCAGTTTAGTGGCAGGACTAAACTATGGCTACACCTTC.

This clonotype has only a few counts. The V call is TRBV28, the J call TRBJ2-1, with D maybe TRBD2 (5 bases). The V and J ends lost 2 bases and 0 bases respectively, with 20 bases between them. The CDR3 length is 19 residues. Per germline, CDR1 MDHEN and CDR2 SYDVKM. The CDR3 DNA is TGTGCCAGCAGTTTAACGGGTTTCACTACAACTAGCTCCTACAATGAGCAGTTCTTC. This encodes CASSLTGFTTTSSYNEQFF.

This clonotype was counted ten times or more. V gene TRBV7-9 combines with J gene TRBJ1-1; D not resolved. V lost 3 bases to trimming and J lost 5 bases, with 13 bases between them. This CDR3 has 14 residues. Germline loops: CDR1 SEHNR, CDR2 FQNEAQ (reference sequence). As DNA, the CDR3 is TGTGCCAGCAGCTTGGCAGGCCCGAGGACTGAAGCTTTCTTT. This encodes CASSLAGPRTEAFF.

The CDR3: CASSTGLAGVTRSYNEQFF. The CDR3 DNA sequence: TGCGCCAGCAGCACGGGACTAGCGGGAGTTACACGCTCCTACAATGAGCAGTTCTTC. This chain joins TRBV5-1 and TRBJ2-1; TRBD2 matches 14 bases. Germline-derived CDR1 and CDR2 are SGHRS and YFSETQ. V was pared by 4 bases and J by 0 bases, with 9 bases of the junction left unmatched. The CDR3 has 19 residues.

This clonotype showed up many times. V usage is TRBV12-3 or TRBV12-4 and J usage is TRBJ1-1, with 8 bases aligning to TRBD1. The CDR3 is 15 amino acids. V lost 6 bases and J lost 5; bases outside the gene matches: 11. As DNA, the CDR3 is TGTGCCAGCAGCTATTCAGGGGGCGGGAGGACTGAAGCTTTCTTT. This translates into CASSYSGGGRTEAFF.

The sample holds many counts of this clonotype. V gene TRBV10-2 combines with J gene TRBJ2-7, with D perhaps TRBD1 (6 bases). This CDR3 region has 15 residues. Germline CDR1 and CDR2: WSHSY and SAAADI. Trimming shortened V by 5 bases and J by 3 bases, and 17 bases separated the two germline ends. CDR3 DNA sequence: TGCGCCAGCAGTCTGGGACAAGGGACCTTCTACGAGCAGTACTTC. It is translated as CASSLGQGTFYEQYF.

This clonotype was counted a few times. The chain recombines TRBV28 with TRBJ1-5; D unclear. V shed 7 bases and J shed 5 bases, with 15 bases lying between them. This CDR3 is built from 14 residues. Per the germline V gene, CDR1 is MDHEN and CDR2 is SYDVKM. The CDR3 DNA follows: TGTGCCAGCACCGATAATGGGTTGCATCAGCCCCAGCATTTT. It is translated as CASTDNGLHQPQHF. The entire variable domain, with the rest obtained from reference TRBV28 and TRBJ1-5, is as follows: DVKVTQSSRYLVKRTGEKVFLECVQDMDHENMFWYRQDPGLGLRLIYFSYDVKMKEKGDIPEGYSVSREKKERFSLILESASTNQTSMYLCASTDNGLHQPQHFGDGTRLSIL.

This rearrangement joins TRBV2 to TRBJ2-3; perhaps D is TRBD1 or TRBD2 (5 bases each). Trimming took 4 bases from V and 10 from J, leaving 9 bases between them. CDR1 and CDR2 (germline): SNHLY, FYNNEI. This CDR3 spans 11 amino acids. CDR3 sequence: CASSGDGSQYF. CDR3 sequence (DNA): TGTGCCAGCAGTGGGGACGGGTCGCAGTATTTT.

The chain joins TRBV12-5 to TRBJ1-5; 7 nucleotides line up with TRBD1. J lost 1 base, V lost 3 bases, and 6 bases had no gene match. The CDR3 runs to 16 residues. Germline CDR1 reads LGHNT; CDR2 reads FRNRAP. CDR3 protein: CASGLRQGASNQPQHF. The CDR3 bases are TGTGCTAGTGGTTTACGACAGGGAGCAAGCAATCAGCCCCAGCATTTT.